This T cell receptor beta chain is drawn from a study of response to subunit inactivated influenza vaccine. TCRdb reanalysed the RT-PCR reads using MiXCR and keeps one entry per CDR3 protein. The sample includes 400,000 to 650,000 distinct CDR3 sequences, approximately 6.9% of them seen just once. The CDR3 has 17 residues. Unmatched junction bases numbered 8, after V lost 5 bases and J lost 0 bases. Germline V lookup: CDR1 MDHEN, CDR2 SYDVKM. About this clonotype: This may stem from a read error, because a much larger clone lies one nucleotide away.

The sample was PBMCs from blood, taken roughly 24 months after vaccination. The chain recombines TRBV28 with TRBJ2-3; TRBD2 agrees at 10 bases. This TCR was sampled from a man between 50 and 75 years old who received an inactivated influenza vaccine. The CDR3 DNA follows: TGTGCCAGCAGTGCCCCCACTAGCGGGATAAGCACAGATACGCAGTATTTT. Its protein is CASSAPTSGISTDTQYF.